This TCR beta chain stems from a study of OX40 agonist ivuxolimab in advanced cancers. For the study at large: Intravenous ivuxolimab at 0.01 to 10 mg/kg was given to patients every 2 weeks.

This CDR3 has 13 residues. Per the germline V gene, CDR1 is LNHDA and CDR2 is SQIVND (reference sequence). V gave up 4 bases and J gave up 6 bases, with 13 bases separating them. The data were produced by immunoSEQ multiplex PCR, yet TCRdb's version contains in-frame clones alone and is incomplete. The sample shows about 48,000 clones, 92% of them seen only once. The chain carries TRBV19 and TRBJ2-7; D perhaps matches TRBD1 (6 bases). The source material was CD4+ or CD8+ T cells sorted from blood, sampled in a trial of the OX40 agonist ivuxolimab. This receptor was obtained from an adult with an advanced solid tumor such as melanoma, head and neck, liver or kidney cancer. This chain's CDR3 is CASSTTGTTEQYF. CDR3 in DNA: TGTGCCAGTAGTACAACCGGGACAACCGAGCAGTACTTC.